The present entry profiles one TCR beta chain with its context. The identical CDR3 is also encoded by other nucleotide sequences in the sample. This sample was taken from a study of blood T cell repertoires in COVID-19. The V end lost 2 bases, the J end lost 4 bases, and 11 bases lay between the germline ends. This CDR3 contains 13 residues. The germline gives CDR1 GTSNPN, CDR2 SVGIG (reference sequence). The method was immunoSEQ multiplex PCR; TCRdb's version includes in-frame clones alone and lacks a portion of them. The sample has under 200,000 clones, around four fifths seen once. The source of this sequence is an elderly woman with COVID-19, enrolled during active disease. The genes are TRBV30 and TRBJ1-2, with D uncertain. The sample consisted of peripheral blood. The CDR3 bases are TGTGCCTGGAGTCGGGGTCTGAGCTATGGCTACACCTTC. This sequence encodes CAWSRGLSYGYTF.